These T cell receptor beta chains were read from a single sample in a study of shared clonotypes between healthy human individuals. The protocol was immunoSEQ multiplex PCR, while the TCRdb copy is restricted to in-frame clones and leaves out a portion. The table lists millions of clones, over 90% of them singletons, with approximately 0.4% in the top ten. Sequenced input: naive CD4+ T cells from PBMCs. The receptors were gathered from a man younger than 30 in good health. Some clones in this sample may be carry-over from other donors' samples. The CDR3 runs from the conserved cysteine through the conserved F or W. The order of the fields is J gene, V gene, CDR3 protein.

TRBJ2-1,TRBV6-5,CASSSGLGRDEQFF
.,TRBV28,CASSLQTYEQYF
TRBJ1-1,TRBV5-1,CASSLRKGVTEAFF
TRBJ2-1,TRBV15,CATSRDWAGLAHNEQFF
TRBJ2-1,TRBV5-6,CASSLGRLADHNEQFF
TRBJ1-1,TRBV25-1,CASELAGGNTEAFF
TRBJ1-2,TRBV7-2,CASTYRGGAAYGYTF
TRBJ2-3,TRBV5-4,CASSHTGTEALHTQYF
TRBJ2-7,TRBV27,CASAPRDFSYEQYF
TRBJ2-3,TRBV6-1,CASSEFLRERTDTQYF
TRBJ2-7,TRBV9,CASSPRDRSFYEQYF
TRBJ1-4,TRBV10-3,CAISDSGRKTTNEKLFF
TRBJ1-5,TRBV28,CASSLYGWFDQPQHF
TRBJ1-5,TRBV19,CARRLKQPQHF
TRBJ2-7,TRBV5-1,CASSYDRFEQYF
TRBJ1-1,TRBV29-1,CSTSQRLNTEAFF
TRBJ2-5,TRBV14,CASSQVRDQETQYF
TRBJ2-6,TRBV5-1,CASSLEIAGANVLTF
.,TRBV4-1,CASSQSGTQGVYEQYF
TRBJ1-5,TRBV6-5,CASSYGSNQPQHF
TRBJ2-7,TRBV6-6,CASAGLARTYEQYF
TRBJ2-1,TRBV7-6,CASSFRRGEFYGGKDYNEQFF
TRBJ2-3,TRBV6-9,CASSSPGGRAPDTQYF
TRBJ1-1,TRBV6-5,CASSYSAGNTEAFF
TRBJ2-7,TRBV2,CASKDRGHEQYF
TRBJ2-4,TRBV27,CASSPRPGGNIQYF
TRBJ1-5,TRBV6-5,CASSYSMTSNQPQHF
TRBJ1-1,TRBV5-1,CASSLIGDTEAFF
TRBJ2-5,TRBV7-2,CASSLARRQIGETQYF
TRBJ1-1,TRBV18,CASSPTLKAEAFF
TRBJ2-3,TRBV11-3,CASSPSGAGRADTQYF
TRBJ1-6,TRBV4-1,CASSQESRGTSPLHF
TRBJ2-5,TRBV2,CASRRESGREETQYF
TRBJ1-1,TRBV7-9,CASSFTGTQAFF
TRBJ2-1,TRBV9,CASSPGGRVRWQFF
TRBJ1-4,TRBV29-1,CSVEGSQREKLFF
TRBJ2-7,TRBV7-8,CASSNSQLAGNYEQYF
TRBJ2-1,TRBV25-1,CASSEWGQGYNEQFF
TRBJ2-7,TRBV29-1,CSVRGSGISYEQYF
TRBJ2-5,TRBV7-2,CASSYSSGPRETQYF
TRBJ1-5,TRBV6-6,CASRSRTGFQPQHF
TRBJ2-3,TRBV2,CASTFGGAPGTQYF
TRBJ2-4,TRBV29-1,CSVEGPTSGNAAQYF
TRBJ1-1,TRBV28,CASSPPGHWNTEAFF
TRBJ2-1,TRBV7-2,CASSLVRASGANEQFF
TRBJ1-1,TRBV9,CASSVGQLNTEAFF
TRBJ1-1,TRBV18,CASSPDVNTEAFF